These 31 T cell receptor beta chains came from one sample sequenced in a study of cytomegalovirus exposure and HLA in healthy donors. With 60 Vbeta and 13 Jbeta primers, the PCR was carried out. The repertoire was sequenced with immunoSEQ multiplex PCR; TCRdb's copy has only in-frame clones and lacks some. The data contain 120,000 or so clones, around three quarters of them seen just once; the ten biggest clones take up around 3.9%. The sequencing sample was made of PBMCs. The receptors derive from a human donor in good health.

This clone was seen only once. The CDR3: CASNQATSGRVLDTQYF. CDR3 in DNA: TGTGCCAGCAATCAAGCCACTAGCGGGAGGGTATTAGATACGCAGTATTTT. The rearrangement uses TRBV6-1 and TRBJ2-3; 13 bases align to TRBD2. V lost 7 bases to trimming and J lost 5 bases; unmatched junction nucleotides: 12. There are 17 residues in the CDR3. CDR1 and CDR2 (germline): MNHNS, SASEGT.

Details on this clone: Other DNA sequences within the sample encode an identical CDR3. CDR3 residues: CSAGQGDYGYTF. The DNA for the CDR3 is TGCAGCGCCGGACAGGGCGACTATGGCTACACCTTC. The chain joins TRBV29-1 to TRBJ1-2, with 8 bases lining up with TRBD1. The J segment lost 3 bases and the V segment lost 7 bases, leaving 4 bases of the junction unmatched. CDR3 length: 12 residues. The germline V gene encodes CDR1 SQVTM and CDR2 ANQGSEA.

V usage is TRBV25-1 and J usage is TRBJ2-3; D gene unclear. The CDR3 loop spans 13 amino acids. The germline V and J ends were trimmed by 2 bases and 2 bases, with 5 bases remaining between them. Germline CDR1 MGHDK, CDR2 SYGVNS. DNA for the CDR3: TGTGCCAGCAGTGAACTCCCCACAGATACGCAGTATTTT. It yields the protein CASSELPTDTQYF.

The rearrangement uses TRBV4-2 and TRBJ2-7; TRBD2 might be the D (6 bases). V was shortened by 1 base and J by 3 bases, with 16 bases between the two germline ends. This CDR3 region has 16 residues. CDR1 is LGHNA, CDR2 YNFKEQ, per germline. CDR3 protein: CASSQGRAVLNYEQYF. Written as DNA, the CDR3 is TGTGCCAGCAGCCAAGGGAGGGCCGTCCTCAACTACGAGCAGTACTTC.

This sequence joins TRBV7-2 and TRBJ1-4; D perhaps matches TRBD1 (5 bases). The germline V gene encodes CDR1 SGHTA and CDR2 FQGNSA. Between the trimmed V and J ends, which lost 1 base and 3 bases, there was a span of 12 bases. The CDR3 is made up of 16 amino acids. In DNA, the CDR3 is TGTGCCAGCAGCTTAGGTATTAGGGGTCCTAATGAAAAACTGTTTTTT. This gives the protein CASSLGIRGPNEKLFF.

This sequence joins TRBV27 and TRBJ1-4; D possibly corresponds to TRBD1 (6 bases). Germline V gives CDR1 MNHEY, CDR2 SMNVEV (reference sequence). The ends were cut back, 0 bases at V and 0 bases at J, with 8 bases in the middle. The CDR3 contains 16 residues. The CDR3 sequence: CASSLSYRATNEKLFF. The CDR3 DNA follows: TGTGCCAGCAGTTTATCATACAGGGCAACTAATGAAAAACTGTTTTTT. Based on the CDR3 plus reference TRBV27 and TRBJ1-4, the full variable domain is EAQVTQNPRYLITVTGKKLTVTCSQNMNHEYMSWYRQDPGLGLRQIYYSMNVEVTDKGDVPEGYKVSRKEKRNFPLILESPSPNQTSLYFCASSLSYRATNEKLFFGSGTQLSVL.

The chain employs TRBV25-1 and TRBJ1-2; the D is unclear. The CDR3 contains 13 residues. Germline values: CDR1 MGHDK, CDR2 SYGVNS. Trimming took off 6 bases at V and 7 bases at J, with 15 bases between the two ends. The CDR3 region has the DNA TGTGCCAGCAGCCTCCTCGGGGTTGGTGGCTACACCTTC. Amino acid sequence: CASSLLGVGGYTF.

The V call is TRBV11-2, the J call TRBJ2-7; TRBD2 agrees at 10 bases. CDR3 length: 16 amino acids. Germline V gene data show CDR1 as SGHAT and CDR2 as FQNNGV. With 1 base clipped from V and 5 bases from J, the junction kept 8 bases outside the gene matches. The DNA for the CDR3 is TGTGCCAGCAGCTTAGTACTAGCGGGGCCAAAGAACGAGCAGTACTTC. This sequence encodes CASSLVLAGPKNEQYF.

The chain employs TRBV27 and TRBJ2-5, with a possible D match to TRBD1 (5 bases). The J call is uncertain, as TRBJ2-7 better fits the DNA end. This CDR3 has 15 residues. CDR1 is MNHEY and CDR2 is SMNVEV in the germline V gene (reference sequence). The CDR3 reads CASSPGSGRAGEQYF. The CDR3 nucleotides read TGTGCCAGCAGTCCCGGGTCCGGCAGGGCTGGCGAGCAGTACTTC.

The CDR3 nucleotides are TGTGCCAGCAGTCTCCCCCCCGAGGGAGAGACCTCCCTCTACGAGCAGTACTTC. Translation: CASSLPPEGETSLYEQYF. The rearrangement links TRBV27 to TRBJ2-7; tentatively, D is TRBD2 (5 bases). This CDR3 has 18 residues. Germline-derived CDR1 and CDR2 are MNHEY and SMNVEV (reference sequence). The V and J ends lost 5 bases and 3 bases respectively, with 26 bases between them.

The gene calls are TRBV5-1 and TRBJ1-1; 11 bases are a match to TRBD1. Germline V gene lookup returns CDR1 SGHRS and CDR2 YFSETQ. V lost 4 bases to trimming and J lost 1 base; unmatched junction nucleotides: 3. The CDR3 covers 15 residues. CDR3 DNA sequence: TGCGCCAGCAGCAACGGACAGGGGGCGAACACTGAAGCTTTCTTT. Protein: CASSNGQGANTEAFF.

The V and J genes are TRBV7-6 and TRBJ1-1; possible D gene TRBD1, 6 bases. V was shortened by 5 bases and J by 4 bases, with 20 bases between the two germline ends. CDR1 SGHVS and CDR2 FNYEAQ come from the germline V gene. This CDR3 spans 16 amino acids. This CDR3 is CASSRTQGRGITEAFF. CDR3 in DNA: TGTGCCAGCAGCCGTACACAGGGAAGGGGCATCACTGAAGCTTTCTTT.

This clone occurred a few times. The chain joins TRBV28 to TRBJ1-3; D ambiguous. The CDR3 is 14 amino acids. Between the trimmed V and J ends, which lost 1 base and 6 bases, there was a span of 10 bases. Germline-derived CDR1 and CDR2 are MDHEN and SYDVKM. The CDR3, as DNA: TGTGCCAGCAGTTTATCCCCGACTGAAAACACCATATATTTT. It translates to CASSLSPTENTIYF.

The chain has TRBV6-1 and TRBJ2-2; TRBD1 matches 10 bases. The CDR3 is 15 residues long. CDR1 and CDR2 from the germline V gene are MNHNS and SASEGT. J lost 7 bases, V lost 6 bases, and 8 bases had no gene match. The CDR3 nucleotides are TGTGCCAGCAGCGGTGGACAGGGGGGAGTCGGGGAGCTGTTTTTT. This encodes CASSGGQGGVGELFF.

The chain couples TRBV6-5 to TRBJ1-1, with TRBD1 matching over 9 bases. Germline lookup yields CDR1 MNHEY and CDR2 SVGAGI. Losses at the gene ends were 5 bases for V and 11 bases for J; bases not matched to a gene: 12. This CDR3 region has 14 residues. The CDR3 reads CASSTGGTLPTAFF. The CDR3, as DNA: TGTGCCAGCAGTACAGGGGGCACCCTCCCTACGGCTTTCTTT.

This clone occurred a few times. In nucleotides, the CDR3 is TGTGCCACCAGCAGGGGCTTGTCTTCTGGCAATGAGCAGTTCTTC. This encodes CATSRGLSSGNEQFF. This chain joins TRBV6-1 and TRBJ2-1; perhaps TRBD1 as D (6 bases). V was cut by 10 bases and J by 6 bases, with 22 bases left in between. This CDR3 spans 15 amino acids. Germline CDR1 reads MNHNS; CDR2 reads SASEGT.

The CDR3 sequence: CALQFSGRSYNEQFF. CDR3 sequence (DNA): TGTGCCCTACAGTTTAGCGGGAGGTCCTACAATGAGCAGTTCTTC. This sequence joins TRBV6-1 and TRBJ2-1; 10 bases fit TRBD2. Losses at the gene ends were 11 bases for V and 1 base for J; bases not matched to a gene: 8. The germline gives CDR1 MNHNS, CDR2 SASEGT. The CDR3 loop spans 15 amino acids.

V usage is TRBV19 and J usage is TRBJ2-5, with 7 positions matching TRBD2. With the DNA end fitting TRBJ2-7 better, the J assignment may be wrong. Germline V gene sequence: CDR1 LNHDA, CDR2 SQIVND (reference sequence). The CDR3 has 14 amino acids. The CDR3 is CASSIDGGSYEQYF. CDR3 nucleotides: TGTGCCAGTAGTATAGATGGCGGGAGCTACGAGCAGTACTTC.

The gene calls are TRBV6-1 and TRBJ2-7, with D perhaps matching TRBD2 (5 bases). V lost 7 bases and J 0 bases, leaving 16 bases between the germline ends. The CDR3 is made up of 15 amino acids. CDR1 and CDR2 (germline): MNHNS, SASEGT. CDR3 region: CASTGLRRSSYEQYF. The CDR3 bases are TGTGCCAGCACTGGTTTGCGGAGGAGCTCCTACGAGCAGTACTTC.

The V gene is TRBV5-1, the J gene TRBJ1-4; the match to TRBD1 covers 7 bases. Germline V gene data show CDR1 as SGHRS and CDR2 as YFSETQ. V lost 0 bases to trimming and J lost 7 bases; unmatched junction nucleotides: 3. The CDR3 loop spans 14 amino acids. The CDR3 region is CASSLVGGGEKLFF. CDR3 nucleotide sequence: TGCGCCAGCAGCTTGGTAGGGGGCGGTGAAAAACTGTTTTTT.

The rearrangement links TRBV4-2 to TRBJ2-5; D perhaps matches TRBD1 (6 bases). In germline, CDR1 is LGHNA, CDR2 YNFKEQ. This CDR3 is built from 15 residues. Trimming shortened V by 4 bases and J by 5 bases, and 17 bases separated the two germline ends. In nucleotides, the CDR3 is TGTGCCAGCAGCCCCCGGACAGCGTCGCAGGAGACCCAGTACTTC. Protein: CASSPRTASQETQYF.

The chain employs TRBV28 and TRBJ1-1; D is possibly TRBD1 (5 bases). V lost 11 bases and J 4 bases, leaving 23 bases between the germline ends. Germline CDR1 is MDHEN and CDR2 is SYDVKM. The CDR3 has 15 residues. CDR3 coding DNA: TGTGCCTCCAACCGATTTGGGGCGTGGGGCACTGAAGCTTTCTTT. It translates to CASNRFGAWGTEAFF.

V usage is TRBV6-6 and J usage is TRBJ2-2; maybe TRBD1 (5 bases). V was trimmed by 5 bases and J by 4 bases, leaving 8 bases between them. The CDR3 is 13 amino acids. The germline CDR1 and CDR2 sequences are MNHNY and SVGAGI (reference sequence). In DNA, the CDR3 is TGTGCCAGCAGTCCCGACAGCACCGGGGAGCTGTTTTTT. Residues: CASSPDSTGELFF.

CDR3: CASRLSEQTEAFF. Written as DNA, the CDR3 is TGTGCCAGCCGTCTCTCGGAACAGACTGAAGCTTTCTTT. The chain couples TRBV18 to TRBJ1-1; no firm D call. The V end was cut by 8 bases, the J end by 5 bases, with 15 bases between. The CDR3 covers 13 residues. Germline V lookup: CDR1 KGHSH, CDR2 LQKENI.

The rearrangement joins TRBV7-8 to TRBJ2-7, with 7 bases fitting TRBD2. V was clipped by 2 bases and J by 3 bases; unmatched bases: 10. The V gene's germline CDR1 is SGHVS and CDR2 FQNEAQ. This CDR3 has 16 residues. The CDR3 here is CASSLFVAASGYEQYF. CDR3 in DNA: TGTGCCAGCAGCTTATTTGTAGCGGCTAGCGGCTACGAGCAGTACTTC.

J is TRBJ2-5 and V is TRBV5-4; a possible D gene is TRBD2 (6 bases). The DNA end favors TRBJ2-7, so the J call may be wrong. The CDR3 totals 15 residues. Looked up from germline, CDR1 is SGHNT and CDR2 is YYREEE (reference sequence). Written as DNA, the CDR3 is TGTGCCAGCAGCCCCTCCCTGGGGGGTGGGCGCGAGCAGTACTTC. Its protein is CASSPSLGGGREQYF.

As for this clone: An end of the junction does not agree with germline; a read error may underlie this. V is TRBV5-1 and J is TRBJ2-6, with a possible D match to TRBD2 (6 bases). CDR1 SGHRS and CDR2 YFSETQ come from the germline V gene. There are 15 residues in the CDR3. The CDR3 here is CASSFGGEGANGLTF. In nucleotides, the CDR3 is TGCGCCAGCAGCTTTGGAGGGGAAGGGGCCAACGGCCTGACTTTC.

About this clone: Additional DNA sequences in this sample encode the identical CDR3. This chain joins TRBV29-1 and TRBJ2-3; TRBD1 matches at 7 bases. Losses at the gene ends were 7 bases for V and 7 bases for J; bases not matched to a gene: 11. The CDR3 is 13 amino acids. Germline V gene lookup returns CDR1 SQVTM and CDR2 ANQGSEA. The CDR3 loop is CSARQGQTHTQYF. As DNA, the CDR3 is TGCAGCGCACGACAGGGCCAGACCCATACGCAGTATTTT.

The chain's CDR3 is CASSLGGGAGNEQFF. CDR3 nucleotide sequence: TGTGCCAGCAGCTTAGGCGGGGGCGCGGGGAATGAGCAGTTCTTC. The V and J genes are TRBV11-2 and TRBJ2-1; D possibly corresponds to TRBD2 (7 bases). Germline V gene sequence: CDR1 SGHAT, CDR2 FQNNGV. Between the trimmed V and J ends, which lost 1 base and 7 bases, there was a span of 14 bases. The CDR3 loop spans 15 amino acids.

This chain joins TRBV5-1 and TRBJ2-2; D unresolved. Germline CDR1 is SGHRS and CDR2 is YFSETQ. The CDR3 length is 15 residues. V dropped 3 bases and J dropped 0 bases, with 9 bases sitting between them. This CDR3 reads CASSWAPTNTGELFF. The DNA for the CDR3 is TGCGCCAGCAGCTGGGCCCCCACGAACACCGGGGAGCTGTTTTTT.

This chain uses TRBV11-2 with TRBJ2-5; D remains ambiguous. Germline assignment: CDR1 SGHAT and CDR2 FQNNGV. The V end was cut by 7 bases, the J end by 3 bases, with 15 bases between. This CDR3 has 14 residues. In DNA, the CDR3 is TGTGCCAGCACCCCGACTGCAGAAAAAGAGACCCAGTACTTC. Protein: CASTPTAEKETQYF. Based on the CDR3 plus reference TRBV11-2 and TRBJ2-5, the full variable domain is EAGVAQSPRYKIIEKRQSVAFWCNPISGHATLYWYQQILGQGPKLLIQFQNNGVVDDSQLPKDRFSAERLKGVDSTLKIQPAKLEDSAVYLCASTPTAEKETQYFGPGTRLLVL.